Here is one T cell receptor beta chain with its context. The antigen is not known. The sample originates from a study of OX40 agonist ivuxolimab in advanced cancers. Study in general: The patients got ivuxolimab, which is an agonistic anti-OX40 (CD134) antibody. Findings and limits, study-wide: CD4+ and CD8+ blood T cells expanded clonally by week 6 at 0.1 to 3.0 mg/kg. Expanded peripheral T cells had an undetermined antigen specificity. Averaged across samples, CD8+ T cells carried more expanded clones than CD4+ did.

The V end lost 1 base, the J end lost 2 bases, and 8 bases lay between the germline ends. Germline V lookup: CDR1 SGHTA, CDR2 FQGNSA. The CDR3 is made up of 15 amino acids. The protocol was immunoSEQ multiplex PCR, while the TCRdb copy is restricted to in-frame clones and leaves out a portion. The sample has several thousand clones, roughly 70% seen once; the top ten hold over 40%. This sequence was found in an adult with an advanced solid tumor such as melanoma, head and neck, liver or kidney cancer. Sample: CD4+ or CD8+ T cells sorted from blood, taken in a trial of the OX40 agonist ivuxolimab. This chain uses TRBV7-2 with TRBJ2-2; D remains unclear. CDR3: CASSLENLNTGELFF. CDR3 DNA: TGTGCCAGCAGCTTAGAGAACCTAAACACCGGGGAGCTGTTTTTT.